This T cell receptor beta chain was identified in a study of Graves' ophthalmopathy and Graves' hyperthyroidism. Whole-study context: Researchers obtained peripheral blood at initial diagnosis, before any treatment had begun.

RNA served as the template for amplifying TCR beta CDR3 regions. Following a first-round RT-PCR that used HTBI primers, a second-round multiplex PCR was carried out. MiXCR, applied by TCRdb to the multiplex PCR reads, yields one record per CDR3 protein. The sample yields 340,000 or so distinct CDR3 sequences, 15% to 20% seen once. In the case of this clonotype: A read error is possible here, since a much larger clone lies one base away.

This CDR3 is 13 amino acids long. After removal of 8 bases from V and 3 bases from J, the junction contained 7 bases not matched to a gene. The germline CDR1 and CDR2 sequences are SGHRS and YFSETQ. The chain recombines TRBV5-1 with TRBJ2-5; 7 bases are a match to TRBD1. Sequencing was performed on peripheral blood. This TCR was recovered from an adult man with Graves' ophthalmopathy. The CDR3 DNA reads TGCGCCAGAAGCCAAGGGGGCGAAGAGACCCAGTACTTC. Amino acid sequence: CARSQGGEETQYF.